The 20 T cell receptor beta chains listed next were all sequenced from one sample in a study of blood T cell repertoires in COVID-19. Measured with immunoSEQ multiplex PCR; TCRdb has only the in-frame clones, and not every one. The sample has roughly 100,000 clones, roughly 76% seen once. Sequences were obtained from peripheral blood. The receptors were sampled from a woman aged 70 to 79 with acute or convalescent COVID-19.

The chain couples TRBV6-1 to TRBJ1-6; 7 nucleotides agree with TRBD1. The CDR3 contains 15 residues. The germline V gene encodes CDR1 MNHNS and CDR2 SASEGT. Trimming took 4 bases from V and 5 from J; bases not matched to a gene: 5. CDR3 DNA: TGTGCCAGCAGTGCTCAAGGGACAGATAATTCACCCCTCCACTTT. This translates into CASSAQGTDNSPLHF.

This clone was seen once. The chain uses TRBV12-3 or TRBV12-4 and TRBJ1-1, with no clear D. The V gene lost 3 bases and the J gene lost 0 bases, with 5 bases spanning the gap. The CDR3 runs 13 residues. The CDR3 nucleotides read TGTGCCAGCAGTTTGGAGATGAACACTGAAGCTTTCTTT. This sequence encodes CASSLEMNTEAFF.

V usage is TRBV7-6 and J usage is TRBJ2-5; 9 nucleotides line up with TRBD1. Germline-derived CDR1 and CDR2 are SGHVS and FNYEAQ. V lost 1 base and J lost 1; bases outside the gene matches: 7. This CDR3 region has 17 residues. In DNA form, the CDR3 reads TGTGCCAGCAGCTTAGTTCGACAGGGGGTGGGCCAAGAGACCCAGTACTTC. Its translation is CASSLVRQGVGQETQYF.

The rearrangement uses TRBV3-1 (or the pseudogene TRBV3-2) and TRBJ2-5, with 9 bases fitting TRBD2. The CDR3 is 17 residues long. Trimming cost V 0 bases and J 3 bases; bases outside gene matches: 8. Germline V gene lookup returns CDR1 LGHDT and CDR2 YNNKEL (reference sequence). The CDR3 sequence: CASSQEGLALGEETQYF. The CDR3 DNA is TGTGCCAGCAGCCAAGAGGGACTAGCTTTAGGGGAAGAGACCCAGTACTTC.

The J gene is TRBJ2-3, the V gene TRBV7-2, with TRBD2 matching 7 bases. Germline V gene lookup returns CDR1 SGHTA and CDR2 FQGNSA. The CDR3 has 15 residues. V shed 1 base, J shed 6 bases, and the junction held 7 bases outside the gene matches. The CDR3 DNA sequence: TGTGCCAGCAGCTTAGTATACCTAGCGGCGGATACGCAGTATTTT. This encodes CASSLVYLAADTQYF.

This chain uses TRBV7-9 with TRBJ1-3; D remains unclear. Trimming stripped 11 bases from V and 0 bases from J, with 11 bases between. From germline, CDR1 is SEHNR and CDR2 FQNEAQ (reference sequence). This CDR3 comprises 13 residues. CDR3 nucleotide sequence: TGTGCCTCTAGGGAGTTCTCTGGAAACACCATATATTTT. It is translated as CASREFSGNTIYF.

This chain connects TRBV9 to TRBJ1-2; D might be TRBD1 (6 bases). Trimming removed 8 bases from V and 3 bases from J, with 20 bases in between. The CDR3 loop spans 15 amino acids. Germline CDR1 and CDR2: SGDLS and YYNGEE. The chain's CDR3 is CASHPGGGGDYGYTF. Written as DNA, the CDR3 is TGTGCCAGTCACCCCGGTGGGGGCGGAGACTATGGCTACACCTTC. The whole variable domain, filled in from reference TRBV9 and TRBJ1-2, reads DSGVTQTPKHLITATGQRVTLRCSPRSGDLSVYWYQQSLDQGLQFLIQYYNGEERAKGNILERFSAQQFPDLHSELNLSSLELGDSALYFCASHPGGGGDYGYTFGSGTRLTVV.

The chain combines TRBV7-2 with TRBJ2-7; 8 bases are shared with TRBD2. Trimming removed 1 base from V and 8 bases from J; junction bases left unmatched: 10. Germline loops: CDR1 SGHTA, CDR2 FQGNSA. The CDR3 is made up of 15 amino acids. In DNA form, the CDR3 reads TGTGCCAGCAGCTTAGGTGGCGGGGGGCCCCTCAAGCAGTACTTC. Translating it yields CASSLGGGGPLKQYF. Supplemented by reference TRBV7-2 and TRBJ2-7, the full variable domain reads GAGVSQSPSNKVTEKGKDVELRCDPISGHTALYWYRQSLGQGLEFLIYFQGNSAPDKSGLPSDRFSAERTGGSVSTLTIQRTQQEDSAVYLCASSLGGGGPLKQYFGPGTRLTVT.

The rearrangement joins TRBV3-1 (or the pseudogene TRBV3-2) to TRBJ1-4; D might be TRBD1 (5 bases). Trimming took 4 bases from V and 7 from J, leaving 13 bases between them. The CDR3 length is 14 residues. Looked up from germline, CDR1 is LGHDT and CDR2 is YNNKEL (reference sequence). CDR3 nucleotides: TGTGCCAGCAGCCCAATGACACAGGCTGAAAAACTGTTTTTT. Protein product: CASSPMTQAEKLFF.

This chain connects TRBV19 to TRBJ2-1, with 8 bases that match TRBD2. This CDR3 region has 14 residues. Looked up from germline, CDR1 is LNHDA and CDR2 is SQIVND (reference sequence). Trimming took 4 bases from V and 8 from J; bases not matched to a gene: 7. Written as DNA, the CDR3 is TGTGCCAGTAGTACGGGCGGGGGGCTCGATGAGCAGTTCTTC. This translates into CASSTGGGLDEQFF.

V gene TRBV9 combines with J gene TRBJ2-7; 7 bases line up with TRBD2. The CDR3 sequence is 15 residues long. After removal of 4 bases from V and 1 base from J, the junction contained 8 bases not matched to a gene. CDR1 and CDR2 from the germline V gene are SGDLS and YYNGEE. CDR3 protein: CASSPGGSGSYEQYF. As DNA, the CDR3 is TGTGCCAGCAGCCCCGGGGGTAGCGGGTCCTACGAGCAGTACTTC.

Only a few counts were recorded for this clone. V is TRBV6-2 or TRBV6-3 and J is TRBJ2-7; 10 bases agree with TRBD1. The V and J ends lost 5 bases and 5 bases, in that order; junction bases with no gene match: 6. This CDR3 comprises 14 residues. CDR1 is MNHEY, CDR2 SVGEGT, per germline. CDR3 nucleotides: TGTGCCAGCAGTAATCCGGGACAGGGGAACGAGCAGTACTTC. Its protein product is CASSNPGQGNEQYF.

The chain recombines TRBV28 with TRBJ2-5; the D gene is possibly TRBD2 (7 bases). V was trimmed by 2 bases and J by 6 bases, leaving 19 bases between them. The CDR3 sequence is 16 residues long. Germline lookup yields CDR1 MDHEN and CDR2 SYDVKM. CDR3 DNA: TGTGCCAGCAGTTTAGTGTCATCTGAGGGGGGGCAGACCCAGTACTTC. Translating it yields CASSLVSSEGGQTQYF. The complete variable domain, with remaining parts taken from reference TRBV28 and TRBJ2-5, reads DVKVTQSSRYLVKRTGEKVFLECVQDMDHENMFWYRQDPGLGLRLIYFSYDVKMKEKGDIPEGYSVSREKKERFSLILESASTNQTSMYLCASSLVSSEGGQTQYFGPGTRLLVL.

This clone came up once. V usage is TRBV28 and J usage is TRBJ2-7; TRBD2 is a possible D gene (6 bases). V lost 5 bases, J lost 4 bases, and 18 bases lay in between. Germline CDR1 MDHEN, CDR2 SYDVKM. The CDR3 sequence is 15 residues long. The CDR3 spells CASSPDYARIYEQYF. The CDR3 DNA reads TGTGCCAGCAGTCCGGACTACGCGAGGATATACGAGCAGTACTTC.

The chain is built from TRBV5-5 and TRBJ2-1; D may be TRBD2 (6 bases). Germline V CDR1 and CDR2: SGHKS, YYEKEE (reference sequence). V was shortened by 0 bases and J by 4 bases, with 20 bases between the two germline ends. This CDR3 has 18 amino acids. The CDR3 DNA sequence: TGTGCCAGCAGCTTGGTCGATAAGACTTTGGAGGGATACAATGAGCAGTTCTTC. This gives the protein CASSLVDKTLEGYNEQFF.

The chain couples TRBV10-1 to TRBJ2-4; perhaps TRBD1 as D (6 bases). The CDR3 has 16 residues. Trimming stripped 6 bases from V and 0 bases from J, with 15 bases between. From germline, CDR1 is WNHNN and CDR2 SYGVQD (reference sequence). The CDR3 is CASSRRGQIAKNIQYF. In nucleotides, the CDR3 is TGCGCCAGCAGCCGTAGAGGACAGATAGCCAAAAACATTCAGTACTTC.

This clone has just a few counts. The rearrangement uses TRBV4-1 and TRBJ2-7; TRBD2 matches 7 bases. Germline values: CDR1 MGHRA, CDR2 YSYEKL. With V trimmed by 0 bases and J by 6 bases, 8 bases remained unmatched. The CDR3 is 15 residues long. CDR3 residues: CASSQEELAPLEQYF. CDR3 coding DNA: TGCGCCAGCAGCCAAGAAGAACTAGCGCCCCTCGAGCAGTACTTC.

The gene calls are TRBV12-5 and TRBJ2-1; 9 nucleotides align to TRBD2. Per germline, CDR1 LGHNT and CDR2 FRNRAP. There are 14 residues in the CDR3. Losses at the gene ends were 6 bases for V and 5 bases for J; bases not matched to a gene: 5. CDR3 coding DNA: TGTGCTAGTGGCGGACTAGCGCGGGACAATGAGCAGTTCTTC. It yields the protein CASGGLARDNEQFF.

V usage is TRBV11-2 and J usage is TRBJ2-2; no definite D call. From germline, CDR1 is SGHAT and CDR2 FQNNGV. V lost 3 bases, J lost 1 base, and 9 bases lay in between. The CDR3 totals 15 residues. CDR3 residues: CASSLLGWNTGELFF. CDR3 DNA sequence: TGTGCCAGCAGCTTGTTGGGCTGGAACACCGGGGAGCTGTTTTTT.

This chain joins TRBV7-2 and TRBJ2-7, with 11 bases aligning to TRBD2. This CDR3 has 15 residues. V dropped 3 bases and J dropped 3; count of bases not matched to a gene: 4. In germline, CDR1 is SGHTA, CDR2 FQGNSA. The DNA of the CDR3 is TGTGCCAGCAGCTTTAGCGGGGGGGCTAACTACGAGCAGTACTTC. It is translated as CASSFSGGANYEQYF.